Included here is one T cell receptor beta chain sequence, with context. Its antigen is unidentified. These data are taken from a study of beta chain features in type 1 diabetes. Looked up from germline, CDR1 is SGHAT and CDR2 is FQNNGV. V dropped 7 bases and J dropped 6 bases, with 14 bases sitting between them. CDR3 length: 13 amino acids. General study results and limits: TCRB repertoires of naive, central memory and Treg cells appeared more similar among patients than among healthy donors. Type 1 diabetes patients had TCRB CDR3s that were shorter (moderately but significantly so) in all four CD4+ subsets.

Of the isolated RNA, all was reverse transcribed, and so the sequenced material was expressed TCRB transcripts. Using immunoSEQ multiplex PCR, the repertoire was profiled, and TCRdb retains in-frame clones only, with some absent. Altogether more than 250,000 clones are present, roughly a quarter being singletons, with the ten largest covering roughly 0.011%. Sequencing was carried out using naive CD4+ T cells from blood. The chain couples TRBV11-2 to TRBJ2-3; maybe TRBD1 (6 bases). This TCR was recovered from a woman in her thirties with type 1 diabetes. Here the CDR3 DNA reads TGTGCCAGCACCCGGGGACATTCCGATACGCAGTATTTT. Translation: CASTRGHSDTQYF.